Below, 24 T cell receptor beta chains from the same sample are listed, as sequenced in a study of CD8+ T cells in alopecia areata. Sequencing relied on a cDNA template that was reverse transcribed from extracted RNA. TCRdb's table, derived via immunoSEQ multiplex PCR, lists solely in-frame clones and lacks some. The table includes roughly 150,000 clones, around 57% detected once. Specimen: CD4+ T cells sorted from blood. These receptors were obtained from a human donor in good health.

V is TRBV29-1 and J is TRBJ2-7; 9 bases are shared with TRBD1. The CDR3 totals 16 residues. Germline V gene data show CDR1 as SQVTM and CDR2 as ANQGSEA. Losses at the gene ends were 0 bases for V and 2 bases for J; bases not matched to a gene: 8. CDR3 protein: CSVEDPGTGNTYEQYF. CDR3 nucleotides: TGCAGCGTTGAAGATCCAGGGACAGGGAATACCTACGAGCAGTACTTC.

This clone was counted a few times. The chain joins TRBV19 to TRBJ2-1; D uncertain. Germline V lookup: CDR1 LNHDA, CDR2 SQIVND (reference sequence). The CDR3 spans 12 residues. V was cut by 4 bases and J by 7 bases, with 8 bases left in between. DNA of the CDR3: TGTGCCAGTAGTAGGGTCTATAATGAGCAGTTCTTC. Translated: CASSRVYNEQFF.

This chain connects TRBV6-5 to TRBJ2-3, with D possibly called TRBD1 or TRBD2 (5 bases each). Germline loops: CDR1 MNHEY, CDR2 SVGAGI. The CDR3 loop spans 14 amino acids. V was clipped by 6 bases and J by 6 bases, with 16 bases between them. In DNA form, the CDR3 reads TGTGCCAGCAGACCCCTGGGGGTAAGGGATACGCAGTATTTT. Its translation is CASRPLGVRDTQYF.

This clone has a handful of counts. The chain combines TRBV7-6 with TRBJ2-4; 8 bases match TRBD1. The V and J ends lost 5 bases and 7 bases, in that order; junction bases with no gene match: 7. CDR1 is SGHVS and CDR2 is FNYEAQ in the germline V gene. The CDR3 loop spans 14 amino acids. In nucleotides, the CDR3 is TGTGCCAGCAGCCGAGGACAGGGACCGAACATTCAGTACTTC. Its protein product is CASSRGQGPNIQYF.

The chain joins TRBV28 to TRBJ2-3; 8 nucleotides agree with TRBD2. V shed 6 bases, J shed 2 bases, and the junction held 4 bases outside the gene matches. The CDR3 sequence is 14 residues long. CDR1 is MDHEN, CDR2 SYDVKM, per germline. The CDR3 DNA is TGTGCCAGCAGCACTAGCGGATACACAGATACGCAGTATTTT. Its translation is CASSTSGYTDTQYF.

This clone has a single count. CDR3 nucleotides: TGCGCCAGCAGCCAAAGATCCGTCAGGGGGCGAGACACTGAAGCTTTCTTT. Translated, it gives CASSQRSVRGRDTEAFF. The V gene is TRBV4-1, the J gene TRBJ1-1; TRBD1 aligns across 8 bases. From germline, CDR1 is MGHRA and CDR2 YSYEKL. Losses at the gene ends were 2 bases for V and 3 bases for J; bases not matched to a gene: 11. CDR3 length: 17 amino acids.

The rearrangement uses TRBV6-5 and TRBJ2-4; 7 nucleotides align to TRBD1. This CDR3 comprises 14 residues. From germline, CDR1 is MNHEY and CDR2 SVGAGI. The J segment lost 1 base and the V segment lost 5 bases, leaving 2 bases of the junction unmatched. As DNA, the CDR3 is TGTGCCAGCAGTCCACAGGGGGCCAAAAACATTCAGTACTTC. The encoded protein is CASSPQGAKNIQYF.

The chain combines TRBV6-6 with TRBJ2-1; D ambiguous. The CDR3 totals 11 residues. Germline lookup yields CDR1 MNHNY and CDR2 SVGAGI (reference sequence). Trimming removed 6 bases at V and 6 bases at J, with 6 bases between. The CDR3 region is CASSRLNEQFF. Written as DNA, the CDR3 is TGTGCCAGCAGCCGCCTCAATGAGCAGTTCTTC.

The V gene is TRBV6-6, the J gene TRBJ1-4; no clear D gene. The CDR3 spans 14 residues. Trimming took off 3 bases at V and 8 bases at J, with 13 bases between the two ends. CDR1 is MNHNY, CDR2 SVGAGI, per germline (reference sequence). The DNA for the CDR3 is TGTGCCAGCAGTTATGACATGTATGGAGAAAAACTGTTTTTT. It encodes CASSYDMYGEKLFF.

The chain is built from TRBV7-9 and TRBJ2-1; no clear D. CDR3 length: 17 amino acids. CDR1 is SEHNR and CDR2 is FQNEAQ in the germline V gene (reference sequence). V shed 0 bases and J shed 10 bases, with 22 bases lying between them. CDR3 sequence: CASSLARWGRDMGEQFF. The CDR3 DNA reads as TGTGCCAGCAGCTTAGCCAGGTGGGGAAGGGATATGGGGGAGCAGTTCTTC. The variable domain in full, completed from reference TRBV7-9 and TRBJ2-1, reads DTGVSQNPRHKITKRGQNVTFRCDPISEHNRLYWYRQTLGQGPEFLTYFQNEAQLEKSRLLSDRFSAERPKGSFSTLEIQRTEQGDSAMYLCASSLARWGRDMGEQFFGPGTRLTVL.

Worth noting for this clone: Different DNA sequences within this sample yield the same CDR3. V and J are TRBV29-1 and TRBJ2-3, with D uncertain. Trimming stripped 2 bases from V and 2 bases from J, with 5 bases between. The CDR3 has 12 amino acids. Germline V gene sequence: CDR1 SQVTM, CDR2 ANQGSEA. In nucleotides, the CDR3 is TGCAGCGTTGAACTGCTCACAGATACGCAGTATTTT. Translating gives CSVELLTDTQYF.

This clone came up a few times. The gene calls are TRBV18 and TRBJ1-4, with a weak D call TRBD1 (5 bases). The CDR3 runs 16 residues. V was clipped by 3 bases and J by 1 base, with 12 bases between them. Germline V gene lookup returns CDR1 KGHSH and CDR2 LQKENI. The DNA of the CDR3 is TGTGCCAGCTCACCGACCCTCAGGGTAACTAATGAAAAACTGTTTTTT. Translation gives CASSPTLRVTNEKLFF.

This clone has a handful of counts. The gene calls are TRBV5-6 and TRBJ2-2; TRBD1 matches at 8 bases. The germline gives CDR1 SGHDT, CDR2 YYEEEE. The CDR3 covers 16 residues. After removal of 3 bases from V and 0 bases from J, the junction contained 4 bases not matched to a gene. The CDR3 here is CASSSLGQANTGELFF. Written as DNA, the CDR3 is TGTGCCAGCAGCTCCCTGGGACAGGCGAACACCGGGGAGCTGTTTTTT.

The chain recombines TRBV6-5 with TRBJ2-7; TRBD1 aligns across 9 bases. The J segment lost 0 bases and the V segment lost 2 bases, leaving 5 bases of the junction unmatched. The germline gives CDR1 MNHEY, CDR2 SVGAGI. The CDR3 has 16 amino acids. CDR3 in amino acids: CASSYRGTGSSYEQYF. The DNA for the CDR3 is TGTGCCAGCAGTTACCGGGGGACAGGGAGCTCCTACGAGCAGTACTTC.

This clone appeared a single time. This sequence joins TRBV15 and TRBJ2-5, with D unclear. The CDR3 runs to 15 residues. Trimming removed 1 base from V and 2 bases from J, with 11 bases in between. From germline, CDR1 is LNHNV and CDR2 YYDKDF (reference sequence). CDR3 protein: CATSRALQKQETQYF. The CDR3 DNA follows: TGTGCCACCAGCAGAGCCCTTCAGAAACAAGAGACCCAGTACTTC.

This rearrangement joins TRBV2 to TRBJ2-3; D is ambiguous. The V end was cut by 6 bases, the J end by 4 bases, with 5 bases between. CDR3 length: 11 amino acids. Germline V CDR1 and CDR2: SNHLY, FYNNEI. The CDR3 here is CASSQADTQYF. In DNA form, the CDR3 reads TGTGCCAGCAGCCAAGCAGATACGCAGTATTTT.

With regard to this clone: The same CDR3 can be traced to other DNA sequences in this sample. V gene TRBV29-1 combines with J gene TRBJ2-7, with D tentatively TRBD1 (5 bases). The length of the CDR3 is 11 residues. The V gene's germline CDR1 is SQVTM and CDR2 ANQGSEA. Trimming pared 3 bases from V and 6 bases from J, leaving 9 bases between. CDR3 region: CSVDRAGEQYF. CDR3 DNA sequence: TGCAGCGTTGACAGGGCCGGCGAGCAGTACTTC.

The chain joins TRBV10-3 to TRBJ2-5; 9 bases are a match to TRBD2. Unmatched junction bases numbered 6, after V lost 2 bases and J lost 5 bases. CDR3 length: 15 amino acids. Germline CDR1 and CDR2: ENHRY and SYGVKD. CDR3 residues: CAISEAGLADETQYF. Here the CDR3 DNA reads TGTGCCATCAGTGAGGCGGGACTAGCCGATGAGACCCAGTACTTC.

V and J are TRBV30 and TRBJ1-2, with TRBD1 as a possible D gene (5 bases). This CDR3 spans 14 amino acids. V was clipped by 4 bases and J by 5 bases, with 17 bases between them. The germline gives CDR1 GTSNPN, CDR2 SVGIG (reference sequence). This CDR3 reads CAWKLAGLGYGYTF. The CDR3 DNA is TGTGCCTGGAAACTCGCAGGGCTAGGTTATGGCTACACCTTC.

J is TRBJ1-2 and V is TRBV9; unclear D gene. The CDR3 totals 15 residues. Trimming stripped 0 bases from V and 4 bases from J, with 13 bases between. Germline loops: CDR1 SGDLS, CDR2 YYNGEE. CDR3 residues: CASSVGGRASYGYTF. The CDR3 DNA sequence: TGTGCCAGCAGCGTAGGAGGAAGGGCTTCCTATGGCTACACCTTC.

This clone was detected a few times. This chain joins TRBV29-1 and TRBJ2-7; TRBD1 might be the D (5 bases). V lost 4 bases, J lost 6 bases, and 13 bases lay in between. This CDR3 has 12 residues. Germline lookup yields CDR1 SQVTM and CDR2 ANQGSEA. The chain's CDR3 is CSVGLARAEQYF. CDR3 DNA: TGCAGCGTTGGATTAGCCAGGGCCGAGCAGTACTTC.

CDR3 protein: CAWSVVPGMSTDTQYF. The DNA of the CDR3 is TGTGCCTGGTCGGTCGTTCCGGGGATGAGCACAGATACGCAGTATTTT. This rearrangement joins TRBV30 to TRBJ2-3, with D perhaps matching TRBD2 (5 bases). Trimming shortened V by 5 bases and J by 0 bases, and 18 bases separated the two germline ends. In germline, CDR1 is GTSNPN, CDR2 SVGIG (reference sequence). CDR3 size: 16 residues.

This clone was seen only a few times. CDR3 in DNA: TGCAGCACCCAGAGAGCTCACTATGGCTACACCTTC. Translation gives CSTQRAHYGYTF. This chain connects TRBV29-1 to TRBJ1-2; D uncertain. The germline V and J ends were trimmed by 8 bases and 3 bases, with 13 bases remaining between them. There are 12 residues in the CDR3. CDR1 SQVTM and CDR2 ANQGSEA come from the germline V gene.

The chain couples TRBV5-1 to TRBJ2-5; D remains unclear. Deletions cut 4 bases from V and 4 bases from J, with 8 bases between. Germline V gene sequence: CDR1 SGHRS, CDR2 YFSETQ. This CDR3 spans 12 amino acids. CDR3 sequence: CASSQVGETQYF. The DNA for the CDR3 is TGCGCCAGCAGCCAAGTAGGAGAGACCCAGTACTTC.